This T cell receptor (beta chain) was observed in a study of Graves' ophthalmopathy and Graves' hyperthyroidism. The CDR3 covers 16 residues. The ends lost 2 bases at V and 4 bases at J; junction bases unmatched: 9. CDR1 SEHNR and CDR2 FQNEAQ come from the germline V gene (reference sequence). RNA transcripts yielded amplified TCR beta CDR3 regions. A first-round RT-PCR used HTBI primers, followed by a second-round multiplex PCR. TCRdb ran MiXCR on the multiplex PCR reads and lists one entry per CDR3 protein. The table has more than 1,000,000 distinct CDR3 sequences, 35% to 45% seen once. The source of this sequence is an adult man with Graves' hyperthyroidism. Sequenced input: peripheral blood or thyroid tissue (not recorded which). This chain joins TRBV7-9 and TRBJ1-1, with TRBD1 matching 8 bases. CDR3 nucleotide sequence: TGTGCCAGCAGCTTATCGCTAGACAGGGGTAGCACTGAAGCTTTCTTT. This encodes CASSLSLDRGSTEAFF.